The 30 T cell receptor beta chains in this list originate from one sample, sequenced in a study of memory CD4+ T cells and cytomegalovirus serostatus (dated by TCRdb to the late 2010s). A FACSAria II was used to sort memory CD4+ T cells, defined as single viable CD3+CD4+CD8-CD45RO+ cells. Library preparation used the immunoSEQ multiplex PCR assay. Sourced from immuneACCESS, this table was stored by TCRdb with only in-frame sequences that have V and J called. A share of the clones is absent; for the studies checked, an unresolved V gene accounts for under half, and the remainder has no known explanation. A total of almost 45,000 clones appear in this sample, around three quarters of them only once. 0.9% to 1.2% of the sample comes from the top ten. The sample was memory CD4+ T cells from blood. Every receptor here comes from an adult in good health and CMV-seronegative.

CDR3 nucleotides: TGCGCCAGCAGCCCCCGAGGGGGGGTTGGTTATGGCTACACCTTC. This sequence encodes CASSPRGGVGYGYTF. The V call is TRBV5-1, the J call TRBJ1-2; D might be TRBD1 (6 bases). Germline V lookup: CDR1 SGHRS, CDR2 YFSETQ. The CDR3 is made up of 15 amino acids. Trimming left V 4 bases short and J 5 bases short, with 18 bases between.

This chain uses TRBV12-5 with TRBJ2-3; D not certain. Germline loops: CDR1 LGHNT, CDR2 FRNRAP. The V end was cut by 4 bases, the J end by 5 bases, with 7 bases between. The CDR3 loop spans 12 amino acids. The CDR3 loop reads CASGSIVDTQYF. Written as DNA, the CDR3 is TGTGCTAGTGGTTCCATAGTAGATACGCAGTATTTT.

This sequence joins TRBV13 and TRBJ2-2; 7 nucleotides agree with TRBD2. Germline V CDR1 and CDR2: PRHDT, FYEKMQ (reference sequence). J gave up 2 bases and V 3 bases, and 3 bases lay outside the gene matches. This CDR3 has 15 residues. CDR3: CASSLGGVNTGELFF. The CDR3 DNA follows: TGTGCCAGCAGCTTGGGGGGGGTCAACACCGGGGAGCTGTTTTTT.

This clone was detected only a few times. CDR3 sequence reads: CASSVGYGAGGLAFF. The CDR3 nucleotides are TGTGCCAGCAGCGTAGGGTATGGGGCAGGGGGTTTAGCTTTCTTT. J is TRBJ1-1 and V is TRBV9, with 7 bases matching TRBD1. The ends lost 0 bases at V and 10 bases at J; junction bases unmatched: 12. Germline loops: CDR1 SGDLS, CDR2 YYNGEE. This CDR3 spans 15 amino acids.

This clone showed up just a few times. V and J are TRBV6-5 and TRBJ1-1; 7 bases are a match to TRBD1. Unmatched junction bases numbered 9, after V lost 0 bases and J lost 5 bases. Germline CDR1 reads MNHEY; CDR2 reads SVGAGI. The CDR3 is 16 amino acids. Written as DNA, the CDR3 is TGTGCCAGCAGTTACTCATCGAGACAGGGAGCGACTGAAGCTTTCTTT. Protein: CASSYSSRQGATEAFF.

J is TRBJ1-1 and V is TRBV2; no clear D. Per germline, CDR1 SNHLY and CDR2 FYNNEI. Trimming left V 6 bases short and J 2 bases short, with 7 bases between. The CDR3 totals 12 residues. CDR3 nucleotide sequence: TGTGCCAGCAGGGTATTAAACACTGAAGCTTTCTTT. Translation: CASRVLNTEAFF.

The rearrangement links TRBV19 to TRBJ2-7, with TRBD2 identical over 8 bases. Germline values: CDR1 LNHDA, CDR2 SQIVND (reference sequence). CDR3 size: 14 residues. The ends lost 7 bases at V and 3 bases at J; junction bases unmatched: 8. The DNA for the CDR3 is TGTGCCAGTACCCCTTATGCGGGAGGCTACGAGCAGTACTTC. This codes for CASTPYAGGYEQYF.

This sequence joins TRBV4-1 and TRBJ1-2, with 7 bases aligning to TRBD1. Germline trimming cut 2 bases from V and 8 bases from J; bases unmatched to any gene: 11. Per germline, CDR1 MGHRA and CDR2 YSYEKL. The CDR3 loop spans 15 amino acids. The CDR3 coding sequence is TGCGCCAGCAGCCAAACACCTACAGGGGCGGGAGGCTACACCTTC. Protein: CASSQTPTGAGGYTF.

J is TRBJ1-6 and V is TRBV7-9; tentative D call: TRBD1 (6 bases). Germline V gene lookup returns CDR1 SEHNR and CDR2 FQNEAQ (reference sequence). V lost 5 bases, J lost 19 bases, and 18 bases lay in between. The CDR3 consists of 12 residues. The CDR3 DNA follows: TGTGCCAGCAGCCCGGCTGGGCAGGGGAGTCACTTT. This sequence encodes CASSPAGQGSHF. The complete variable domain, with remaining parts taken from reference TRBV7-9 and TRBJ1-6, reads DTGVSQNPRHKITKRGQNVTFRCDPISEHNRLYWYRQTLGQGPEFLTYFQNEAQLEKSRLLSDRFSAERPKGSFSTLEIQRTEQGDSAMYLCASSPAGQGSHFGNGTRLTVT.

This sequence joins TRBV18 and TRBJ1-1; the D is unclear. The germline gives CDR1 KGHSH, CDR2 LQKENI. The CDR3 is 12 amino acids. V lost 6 bases, J lost 1 base, and 6 bases lay in between. The chain's CDR3 is CASSPGNTEAFF. In DNA form, the CDR3 reads TGTGCCAGCTCTCCAGGGAACACTGAAGCTTTCTTT.

The V and J genes are TRBV27 and TRBJ2-6; no definite D call. The CDR3 totals 18 residues. Germline V lookup: CDR1 MNHEY, CDR2 SMNVEV (reference sequence). Deletions cut 3 bases from V and 0 bases from J, with 15 bases between. In DNA form, the CDR3 reads TGTGCCAGCAGTTTTTCCTCCTTTGGAGTCTCTGGGGCCAACGTCCTGACTTTC. It yields the protein CASSFSSFGVSGANVLTF.

V and J are TRBV7-9 and TRBJ1-1, with D perhaps matching TRBD1 (6 bases). CDR3 length equals 14 residues. V lost 5 bases and J lost 5, with 15 bases in between. Germline loops: CDR1 SEHNR, CDR2 FQNEAQ (reference sequence). In nucleotides, the CDR3 is TGTGCCAGCAGCACAGGGACGGAAAAAACTGAAGCTTTCTTT. This translates into CASSTGTEKTEAFF.

This clone was recorded once. The chain links TRBV7-2 to TRBJ2-4; D remains ambiguous. Between the trimmed V and J ends, which lost 3 bases and 0 bases, there was a span of 6 bases. There are 14 residues in the CDR3. CDR1 and CDR2 from the germline V gene are SGHTA and FQGNSA. The CDR3 bases are TGTGCCAGCAGCTTCAAGACAGCCAAAAACATTCAGTACTTC. Translating gives CASSFKTAKNIQYF.

The genes are TRBV27 and TRBJ2-7, with D hard to call. Germline assignment: CDR1 MNHEY and CDR2 SMNVEV (reference sequence). V lost 7 bases, J lost 5 bases, and 21 bases lay in between. The length of the CDR3 is 15 residues. The CDR3 DNA is TGTGCCAGCATTCCTGACCCCTTTAAGGCAAACGAGCAGTACTTC. The encoded protein is CASIPDPFKANEQYF.

This CDR3 is CASNPHGRGTDTQYF. DNA of the CDR3: TGTGCCAGCAACCCGCACGGGAGAGGCACAGATACGCAGTATTTT. V gene TRBV7-8 combines with J gene TRBJ2-3, with D maybe TRBD2 (6 bases). The CDR3 loop spans 15 amino acids. The V gene lost 7 bases and the J gene lost 1 base, with 15 bases spanning the gap. Germline CDR1 SGHVS, CDR2 FQNEAQ.

This chain joins TRBV14 and TRBJ2-1; the D gene is possibly TRBD1 (5 bases). Trimming pared 4 bases from V and 7 bases from J, leaving 14 bases between. Germline V gene lookup returns CDR1 SGHDN and CDR2 FVKESK. The CDR3 contains 14 residues. The CDR3 is CASSRSGLGNEQFF. CDR3 bases: TGTGCCAGCAGCCGTTCAGGGCTCGGTAATGAGCAGTTCTTC.

This chain links TRBV4-1 with TRBJ2-3; 7 nucleotides align to TRBD2. The germline CDR1 and CDR2 sequences are MGHRA and YSYEKL. V gave up 1 base and J gave up 3 bases; unmatched junction bases: 1. The CDR3 sequence is 14 residues long. The CDR3 coding sequence is TGCGCCAGCAGCCAAGCGCGGGAGACAGATACGCAGTATTTT. This sequence encodes CASSQARETDTQYF.

This clone is a singleton in its sample. The V call is TRBV5-4, the J call TRBJ2-7, with D tentatively TRBD1 or TRBD2 (6 bases each). The CDR3 extends over 18 amino acids. Trimming removed 4 bases at V and 0 bases at J, with 23 bases between. Germline V gene lookup returns CDR1 SGHNT and CDR2 YYREEE (reference sequence). The CDR3 region is CASSPGGGRAQSSYEQYF. Here the CDR3 DNA reads TGTGCCAGCAGCCCAGGAGGGGGGCGCGCGCAGAGCTCCTACGAGCAGTACTTC.

This chain joins TRBV30 and TRBJ2-3, with D unresolved. Germline V gene data show CDR1 as GTSNPN and CDR2 as SVGIG (reference sequence). Trimming cost V 5 bases and J 9 bases, with 12 bases left between them. CDR3 length: 11 amino acids. This CDR3 reads CAWQIFQTQYF. CDR3 DNA sequence: TGTGCCTGGCAGATTTTCCAAACGCAGTATTTT.

J is TRBJ2-3 and V is TRBV5-4; D ambiguous. The germline V gene has CDR1 SGHNT and CDR2 YYREEE (reference sequence). Trimming took 5 bases from V and 2 from J, leaving 27 bases between them. CDR3 length: 19 amino acids. CDR3 sequence reads: CASSPTPTEANAFTDTQYF. The CDR3 bases are TGTGCCAGCAGTCCTACCCCCACTGAAGCAAACGCCTTCACAGATACGCAGTATTTT.

This chain joins TRBV9 and TRBJ2-5, with D possibly TRBD2 on 6 matching bases. CDR3 size: 16 residues. From germline, CDR1 is SGDLS and CDR2 YYNGEE. The V gene lost 3 bases and the J gene lost 1 base, with 16 bases spanning the gap. CDR3 loop: CASSEGTSASQETQYF. DNA of the CDR3: TGTGCCAGCAGCGAGGGGACTTCCGCGTCCCAAGAGACCCAGTACTTC.

The chain combines TRBV5-1 with TRBJ2-3; D call uncertain. Germline CDR1 SGHRS, CDR2 YFSETQ. The CDR3 totals 11 residues. V was shortened by 3 bases and J by 5 bases, with 4 bases between the two germline ends. CDR3 region: CASSWGDTQYF. The CDR3 nucleotides read TGCGCCAGCAGCTGGGGAGATACGCAGTATTTT. The variable domain in full, with the rest retrieved from reference TRBV5-1 and TRBJ2-3, is KAGVTQTPRYLIKTRGQQVTLSCSPISGHRSVSWYQQTPGQGLQFLFEYFSETQRNKGNFPGRFSGRQFSNSRSEMNVSTLELGDSALYLCASSWGDTQYFGPGTRLTVL.

The J gene is TRBJ2-1, the V gene TRBV11-2; 12 bases match TRBD1. The CDR3 sequence is 14 residues long. The V gene end was trimmed by 6 bases and the J gene end by 8 bases; junction bases not matched to a gene: 5. Germline V gene data show CDR1 as SGHAT and CDR2 as FQNNGV. The CDR3: CASRPGTGGHEQFF. The CDR3 coding sequence is TGTGCCAGCAGGCCCGGGACAGGGGGCCATGAGCAGTTCTTC.

The chain recombines TRBV12-5 with TRBJ1-2, with D possibly TRBD1 on 6 matching bases. Looked up from germline, CDR1 is LGHNT and CDR2 is FRNRAP. Trimming cost V 2 bases and J 7 bases, with 17 bases left between them. The CDR3 covers 15 residues. The CDR3 nucleotides read TGTGCTAGTGGTTTGCTACGACAGGTTCCCTCTGGCTACACCTTC. This encodes CASGLLRQVPSGYTF.

The rearrangement joins TRBV7-9 to TRBJ2-5; D gene ambiguous. The J call may be incorrect, as the DNA end agrees better with TRBJ2-7. The CDR3 runs to 14 residues. Germline CDR1 SEHNR, CDR2 FQNEAQ (reference sequence). DNA for the CDR3: TGTGCCAGCAGCTTAACTGCCCCGAGTTACGAGCAGTACTTC. Amino acids: CASSLTAPSYEQYF.

J is TRBJ1-5 and V is TRBV19, with D unclear. The length of the CDR3 is 13 residues. Deletions cut 7 bases from V and 4 bases from J, with 11 bases between. Germline CDR1 is LNHDA and CDR2 is SQIVND (reference sequence). This CDR3 is CASNYLSNQPQHF. The CDR3, as DNA: TGTGCCAGTAATTATTTAAGTAATCAGCCCCAGCATTTT. Based on the CDR3 plus reference TRBV19 and TRBJ1-5, the full variable domain is DGGITQSPKYLFRKEGQNVTLSCEQNLNHDAMYWYRQDPGQGLRLIYYSQIVNDFQKGDIAEGYSVSREKKESFPLTVTSAQKNPTAFYLCASNYLSNQPQHFGDGTRLSIL.

The rearrangement joins TRBV6-4 to TRBJ1-3, with D possibly matching TRBD1 (5 bases). The CDR3 runs to 17 residues. From germline, CDR1 is MRHNA and CDR2 SNTAGT. Trimming pared 7 bases from V and 4 bases from J, leaving 23 bases between. Here the CDR3 reads CASKGTCCKTGGNTIYF. Written as DNA, the CDR3 is TGTGCCAGCAAAGGGACTTGCTGTAAAACTGGGGGAAACACCATATATTTT.

The rearrangement joins TRBV4-3 to TRBJ2-1; possible D gene TRBD2, 6 bases. Germline assignment: CDR1 LGHNA and CDR2 YSLEER. The V end lost 5 bases, the J end lost 0 bases, and 11 bases lay between the germline ends. The CDR3 is 15 amino acids. CDR3 nucleotides: TGCGCCAGCAGCAAACAGGACTACTCCTACAATGAGCAGTTCTTC. Its translation: CASSKQDYSYNEQFF.

V and J are TRBV5-1 and TRBJ1-2, with 10 bases aligning to TRBD1. Germline CDR1 is SGHRS and CDR2 is YFSETQ. The junction had 9 bases not matched to a gene; V was cut back by 1 base and J by 6 bases. This CDR3 is 16 amino acids long. CDR3 amino acids: CASSLSLGQGQNGYTF. The CDR3 DNA is TGCGCCAGCAGCTTGTCTCTGGGACAGGGGCAAAATGGCTACACCTTC.

This clone was detected only once. The V gene is TRBV19, the J gene TRBJ2-1; 7 bases align to TRBD2. Germline CDR1 reads LNHDA; CDR2 reads SQIVND (reference sequence). Trimming took 4 bases from V and 6 from J; bases not matched to a gene: 9. The CDR3 sequence is 15 residues long. CDR3 DNA: TGTGCCAGTAGTAAAAGTTGGGCTAGCGGCAATGAGCAGTTCTTC. Amino acid sequence: CASSKSWASGNEQFF.